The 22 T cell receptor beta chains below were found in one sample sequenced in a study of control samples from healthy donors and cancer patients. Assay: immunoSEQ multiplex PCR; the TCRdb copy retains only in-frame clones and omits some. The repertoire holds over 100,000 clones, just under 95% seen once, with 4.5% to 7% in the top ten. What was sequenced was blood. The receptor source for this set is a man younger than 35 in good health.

The CDR3 here is CASSSGQVPWNTEAFF. The CDR3 DNA reads as TGCGCCAGCAGCTCCGGACAGGTTCCATGGAACACTGAAGCTTTCTTT. The rearrangement uses TRBV5-1 and TRBJ1-1; 7 nucleotides line up with TRBD1. This CDR3 contains 16 residues. In germline, CDR1 is SGHRS, CDR2 YFSETQ. The V and J ends lost 3 bases and 1 base, in that order; junction bases with no gene match: 9.

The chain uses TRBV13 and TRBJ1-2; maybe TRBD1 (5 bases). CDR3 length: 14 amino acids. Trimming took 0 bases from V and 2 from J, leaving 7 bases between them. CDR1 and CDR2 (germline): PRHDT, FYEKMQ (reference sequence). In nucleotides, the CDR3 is TGTGCCAGCAGCTTAGGCAACAGGAACTATGGCTACACCTTC. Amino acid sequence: CASSLGNRNYGYTF.

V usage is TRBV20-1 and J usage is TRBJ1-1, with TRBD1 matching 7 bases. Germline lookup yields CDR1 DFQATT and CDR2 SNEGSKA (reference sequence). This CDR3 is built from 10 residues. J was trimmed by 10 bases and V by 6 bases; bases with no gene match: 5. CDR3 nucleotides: TGCAGTGCCTCACAGGGGCGAGCTTTCTTT. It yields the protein CSASQGRAFF.

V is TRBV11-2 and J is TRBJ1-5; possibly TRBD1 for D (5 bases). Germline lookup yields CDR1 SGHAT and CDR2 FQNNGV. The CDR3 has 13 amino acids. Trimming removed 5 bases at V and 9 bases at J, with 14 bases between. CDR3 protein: CASSHGGERPQHF. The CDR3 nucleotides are TGTGCCAGCAGCCATGGGGGGGAACGGCCCCAGCATTTT.

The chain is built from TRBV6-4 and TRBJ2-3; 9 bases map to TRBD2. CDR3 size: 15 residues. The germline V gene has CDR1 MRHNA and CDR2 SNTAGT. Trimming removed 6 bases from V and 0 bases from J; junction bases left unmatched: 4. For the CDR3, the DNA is TGTGCCAGCAGCCAACTAGCGGGTAGCACAGATACGCAGTATTTT. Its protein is CASSQLAGSTDTQYF.

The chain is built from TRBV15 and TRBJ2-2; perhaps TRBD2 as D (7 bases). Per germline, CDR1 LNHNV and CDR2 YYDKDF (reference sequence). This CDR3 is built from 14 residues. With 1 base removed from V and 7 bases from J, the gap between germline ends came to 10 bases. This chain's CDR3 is CATSRVGGHGELFF. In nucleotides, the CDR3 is TGTGCCACCAGCAGAGTCGGGGGGCACGGGGAGCTGTTTTTT. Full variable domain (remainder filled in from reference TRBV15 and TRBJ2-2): DAMVIQNPRYQVTQFGKPVTLSCSQTLNHNVMYWYQQKSSQAPKLLFHYYDKDFNNEADTPDNFQSRRPNTSFCFLDIRSPGLGDTAMYLCATSRVGGHGELFFGEGSRLTVL.

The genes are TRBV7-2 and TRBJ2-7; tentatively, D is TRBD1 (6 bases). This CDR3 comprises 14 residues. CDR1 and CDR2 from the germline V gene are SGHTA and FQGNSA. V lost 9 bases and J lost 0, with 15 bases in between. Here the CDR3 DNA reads TGTGCCAGTCAAATGGGGGCCAGCTCCTACGAGCAGTACTTC. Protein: CASQMGASSYEQYF.

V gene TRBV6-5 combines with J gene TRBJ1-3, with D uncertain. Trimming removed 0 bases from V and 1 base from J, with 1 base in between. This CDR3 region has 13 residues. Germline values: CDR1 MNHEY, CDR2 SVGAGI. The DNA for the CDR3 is TGTGCCAGCAGTTACTCTTCTGGAAACACCATATATTTT. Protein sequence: CASSYSSGNTIYF.

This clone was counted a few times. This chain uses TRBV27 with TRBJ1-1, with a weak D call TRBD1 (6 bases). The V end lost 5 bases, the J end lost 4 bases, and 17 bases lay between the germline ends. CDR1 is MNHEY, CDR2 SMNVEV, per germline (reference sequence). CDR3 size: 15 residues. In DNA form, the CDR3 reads TGTGCCAGCAGTCTACAGGGCCGTGGGTTCACTGAAGCTTTCTTT. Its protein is CASSLQGRGFTEAFF.

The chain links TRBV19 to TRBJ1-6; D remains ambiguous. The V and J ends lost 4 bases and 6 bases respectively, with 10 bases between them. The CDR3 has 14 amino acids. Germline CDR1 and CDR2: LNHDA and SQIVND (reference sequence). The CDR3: CASSREGFNSPLHF. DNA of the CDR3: TGTGCCAGTAGTAGAGAGGGCTTTAATTCACCCCTCCACTTT.

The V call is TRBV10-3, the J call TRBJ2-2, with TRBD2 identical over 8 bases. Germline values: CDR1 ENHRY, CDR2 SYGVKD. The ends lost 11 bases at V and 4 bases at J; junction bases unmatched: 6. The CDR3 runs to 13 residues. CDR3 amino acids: CAALADSTGELFF. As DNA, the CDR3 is TGTGCCGCACTAGCGGACTCCACCGGGGAGCTGTTTTTT.

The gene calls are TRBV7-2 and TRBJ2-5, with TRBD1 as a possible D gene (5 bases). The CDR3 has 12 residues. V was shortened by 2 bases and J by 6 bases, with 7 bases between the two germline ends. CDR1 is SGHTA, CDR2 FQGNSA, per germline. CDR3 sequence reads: CASSLRGQTQYF. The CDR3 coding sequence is TGTGCCAGCAGCTTAAGGGGTCAGACCCAGTACTTC. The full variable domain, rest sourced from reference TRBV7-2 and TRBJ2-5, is GAGVSQSPSNKVTEKGKDVELRCDPISGHTALYWYRQSLGQGLEFLIYFQGNSAPDKSGLPSDRFSAERTGGSVSTLTIQRTQQEDSAVYLCASSLRGQTQYFGPGTRLLVL.

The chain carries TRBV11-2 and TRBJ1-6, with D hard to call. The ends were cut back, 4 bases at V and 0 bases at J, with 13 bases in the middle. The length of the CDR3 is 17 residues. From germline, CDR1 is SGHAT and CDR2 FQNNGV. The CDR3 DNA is TGTGCCAGCAGCTCACCGACCGTGAGCTCCTATAATTCACCCCTCCACTTT. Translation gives CASSSPTVSSYNSPLHF.

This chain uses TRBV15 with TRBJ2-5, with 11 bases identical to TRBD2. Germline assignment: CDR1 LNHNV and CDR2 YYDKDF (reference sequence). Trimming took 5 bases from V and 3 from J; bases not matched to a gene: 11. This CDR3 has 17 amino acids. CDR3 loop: CATSGSGGAIVEETQYF. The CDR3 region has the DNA TGTGCCACCAGCGGTAGCGGGGGGGCCATAGTTGAAGAGACCCAGTACTTC.

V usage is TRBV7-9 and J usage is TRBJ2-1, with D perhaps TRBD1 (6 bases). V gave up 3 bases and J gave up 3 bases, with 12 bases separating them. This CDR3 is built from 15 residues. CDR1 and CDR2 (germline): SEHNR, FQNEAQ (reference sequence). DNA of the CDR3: TGTGCCAGCAGCTTGGGCAGGGGAAACTACAATGAGCAGTTCTTC. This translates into CASSLGRGNYNEQFF.

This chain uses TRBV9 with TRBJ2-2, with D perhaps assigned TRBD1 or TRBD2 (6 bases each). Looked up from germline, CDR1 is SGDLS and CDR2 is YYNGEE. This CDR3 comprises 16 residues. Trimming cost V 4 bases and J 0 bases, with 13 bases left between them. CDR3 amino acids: CASSLGGTSNTGELFF. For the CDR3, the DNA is TGTGCCAGCAGCCTAGGGGGGACATCGAACACCGGGGAGCTGTTTTTT. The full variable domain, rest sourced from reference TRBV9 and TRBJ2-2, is DSGVTQTPKHLITATGQRVTLRCSPRSGDLSVYWYQQSLDQGLQFLIQYYNGEERAKGNILERFSAQQFPDLHSELNLSSLELGDSALYFCASSLGGTSNTGELFFGEGSRLTVL.

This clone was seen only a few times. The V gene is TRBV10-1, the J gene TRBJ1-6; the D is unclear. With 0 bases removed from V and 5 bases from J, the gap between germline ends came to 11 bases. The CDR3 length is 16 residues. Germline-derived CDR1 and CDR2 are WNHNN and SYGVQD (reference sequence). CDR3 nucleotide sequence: TGCGCCAGCAGTGAGTCGTGTGACACCAATAATTCACCCCTCCACTTT. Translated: CASSESCDTNNSPLHF.

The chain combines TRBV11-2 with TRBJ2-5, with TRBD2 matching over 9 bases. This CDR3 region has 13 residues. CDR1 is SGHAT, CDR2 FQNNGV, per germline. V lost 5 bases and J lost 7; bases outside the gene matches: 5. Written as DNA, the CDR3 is TGTGCCAGCAGCACCGGGACTAGCTCGACCCAGTACTTC. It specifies CASSTGTSSTQYF.

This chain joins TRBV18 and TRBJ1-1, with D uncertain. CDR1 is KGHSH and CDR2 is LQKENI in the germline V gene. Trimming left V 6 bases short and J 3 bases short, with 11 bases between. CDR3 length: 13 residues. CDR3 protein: CASSQSVDTEAFF. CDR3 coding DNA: TGTGCCAGCTCTCAATCGGTGGACACTGAAGCTTTCTTT.

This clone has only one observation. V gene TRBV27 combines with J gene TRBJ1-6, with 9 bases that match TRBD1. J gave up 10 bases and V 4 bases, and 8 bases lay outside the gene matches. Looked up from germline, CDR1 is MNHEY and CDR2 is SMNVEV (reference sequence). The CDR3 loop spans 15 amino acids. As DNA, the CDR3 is TGTGCCAGCAGTTCCCCGGGACAGGGAAGATCACCCCTCCACTTT. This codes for CASSSPGQGRSPLHF.

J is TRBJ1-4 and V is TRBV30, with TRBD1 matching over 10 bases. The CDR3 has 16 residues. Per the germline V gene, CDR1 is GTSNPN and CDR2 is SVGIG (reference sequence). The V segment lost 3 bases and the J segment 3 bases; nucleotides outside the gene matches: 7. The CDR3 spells CAWSMTGGLPNEKLFF. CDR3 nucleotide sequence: TGTGCCTGGAGCATGACAGGGGGCCTTCCTAATGAAAAACTGTTTTTT.

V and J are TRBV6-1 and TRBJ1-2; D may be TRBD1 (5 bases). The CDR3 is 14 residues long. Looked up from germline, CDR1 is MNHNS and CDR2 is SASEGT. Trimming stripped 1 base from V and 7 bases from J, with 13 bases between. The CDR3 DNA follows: TGTGCCAGCAGTGAAGAACCAGGGAGCGCTGGCTACACCTTC. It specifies CASSEEPGSAGYTF.